The 10 T cell receptor beta chains given below trace back to one sample, sequenced in a study of cytomegalovirus exposure and HLA in healthy donors. Measured with immunoSEQ multiplex PCR; TCRdb has only the in-frame clones, and not every one. The sample consists of about 130,000 clones, 89% of them appearing once. The specimen sequenced was PBMCs. The receptors originated from a young woman in good health and CMV-seronegative.

The chain recombines TRBV6-1 with TRBJ2-1; 11 bases fit TRBD2. Germline CDR1 MNHNS, CDR2 SASEGT. V lost 7 bases and J lost 3; bases outside the gene matches: 5. The CDR3 has 15 residues. The CDR3 coding sequence is TGTGCCAGCATCGTCGGGACTAGCGGCTACAATGAGCAGTTCTTC. Its translation: CASIVGTSGYNEQFF.

The chain has TRBV7-9 and TRBJ1-1; the D is unclear. The CDR3 is made up of 13 amino acids. V lost 1 base, J lost 0 bases, and 3 bases lay in between. The V gene's germline CDR1 is SEHNR and CDR2 FQNEAQ (reference sequence). The CDR3 nucleotides are TGTGCCAGCAGCTTAGTTATGAACACTGAAGCTTTCTTT. This translates into CASSLVMNTEAFF.

The chain carries TRBV18 and TRBJ1-5; maybe TRBD1 (5 bases). The CDR3 spans 14 residues. Trimming stripped 4 bases from V and 2 bases from J, with 9 bases between. Germline lookup yields CDR1 KGHSH and CDR2 LQKENI. CDR3 loop: CASSQGIGNQPQHF. The CDR3 region has the DNA TGTGCCAGCTCACAGGGGATTGGCAATCAGCCCCAGCATTTT.

The V call is TRBV11-2, the J call TRBJ1-4; D is undetermined. The CDR3 sequence is 14 residues long. Germline assignment: CDR1 SGHAT and CDR2 FQNNGV. The germline V and J ends were trimmed by 1 base and 4 bases, with 7 bases remaining between them. CDR3 in DNA: TGTGCCAGCAGCTTAGCAGGACTTAATGAAAAACTGTTTTTT. This encodes CASSLAGLNEKLFF.

This rearrangement joins TRBV7-6 to TRBJ2-2, with 9 bases matching TRBD1. Germline V gene lookup returns CDR1 SGHVS and CDR2 FNYEAQ. The CDR3 contains 14 residues. Germline trimming cut 5 bases from V and 5 bases from J; bases unmatched to any gene: 3. The CDR3 DNA sequence: TGTGCCAGCAGCCGGGGACAGGGAACCGGGGAGCTGTTTTTT. Its translation: CASSRGQGTGELFF.

CDR3 in amino acids: CASSLVQGGGTDTQYF. CDR3 nucleotides: TGTGCCAGCAGCTTAGTCCAGGGCGGGGGCACAGATACGCAGTATTTT. This rearrangement joins TRBV11-2 to TRBJ2-3, with D maybe TRBD2 (6 bases). Germline assignment: CDR1 SGHAT and CDR2 FQNNGV. CDR3 length equals 16 residues. Trimming pared 1 base from V and 1 base from J, leaving 12 bases between.

This chain connects TRBV6-4 to TRBJ1-2; D not certain. In germline, CDR1 is MRHNA, CDR2 SNTAGT. Deletions cut 8 bases from V and 3 bases from J, with 19 bases between. The CDR3 is made up of 15 amino acids. The CDR3 spells CASPEVGPQYYGYTF. CDR3 bases: TGTGCCAGCCCGGAGGTCGGGCCCCAGTACTATGGCTACACCTTC.

In DNA form, the CDR3 reads TGTGCCAGCAGAACTAGCGGACTCCAAGAGACCCAGTACTTC. Translating it yields CASRTSGLQETQYF. V usage is TRBV6-1 and J usage is TRBJ2-5; 8 bases fit TRBD2. This CDR3 has 14 amino acids. Germline-derived CDR1 and CDR2 are MNHNS and SASEGT. The ends lost 6 bases at V and 1 base at J; junction bases unmatched: 4.

The V and J genes are TRBV29-1 and TRBJ2-1; TRBD2 aligns across 7 bases. The CDR3 has 17 amino acids. Germline CDR1 SQVTM, CDR2 ANQGSEA. The V and J ends lost 7 bases and 7 bases, in that order; junction bases with no gene match: 22. CDR3 residues: CSARGDGRSGEVNEQFF. CDR3 DNA sequence: TGCAGCGCCCGAGGAGATGGCCGCAGCGGGGAGGTTAATGAGCAGTTCTTC.

This clone has a count of ten or more. This chain links TRBV6-5 with TRBJ1-6; 9 bases match TRBD1. CDR1 is MNHEY and CDR2 is SVGAGI in the germline V gene. The CDR3 contains 16 residues. V shed 4 bases, J shed 8 bases, and the junction held 9 bases outside the gene matches. The CDR3 loop reads CASSWRIRDRDSPLHF. In DNA form, the CDR3 reads TGTGCCAGCAGTTGGAGGATCCGGGACAGGGATTCACCCCTCCACTTT.